These 32 T cell receptor beta chains originate from one sample sequenced in a study of CD8+ T cells in alopecia areata. RNA, once extracted, was reverse transcribed into cDNA for use as the sequencing template. Only in-frame clones appear in the TCRdb table, and some are missing; sequencing was by immunoSEQ multiplex PCR. The sample holds about 190,000 clones; roughly 60% are singletons and the top ten take just over 1%. Noted treatment: oral pan-JAK inhibitor, 5-10 mg twice daily. The starting material was CD4+ T cells sorted from blood, obtained at week 24, from a patient treated with tofacitinib. The source of these receptors is a human donor with alopecia areata.

This chain joins TRBV29-1 and TRBJ1-1, with D unclear. CDR1 is SQVTM, CDR2 ANQGSEA, per germline. The V end was cut by 6 bases, the J end by 2 bases, with 7 bases between. The CDR3 contains 11 residues. CDR3 loop: CSVKENTEAFF. CDR3 DNA: TGCAGCGTCAAGGAAAACACTGAAGCTTTCTTT.

In nucleotides, the CDR3 is TGTGCCAGCAGTGAATCGGCCCACACAGATACGCAGTATTTT. Protein sequence: CASSESAHTDTQYF. V gene TRBV25-1 combines with J gene TRBJ2-3; D remains unclear. CDR1 MGHDK and CDR2 SYGVNS come from the germline V gene. Trimming cost V 1 base and J 2 bases, with 7 bases left between them. CDR3 length equals 14 residues.

This clone was counted between two and nine times. V gene TRBV9 combines with J gene TRBJ2-1, with D hard to call. Germline lookup yields CDR1 SGDLS and CDR2 YYNGEE. Trimming took 0 bases from V and 0 from J, leaving 1 base between them. This CDR3 has 13 amino acids. The CDR3 DNA sequence: TGTGCCAGCAGCGTAGACTCCTACAATGAGCAGTTCTTC. This sequence encodes CASSVDSYNEQFF.

The chain carries TRBV27 and TRBJ2-7; no firm D call. V was trimmed by 7 bases and J by 9 bases, leaving 22 bases between them. This CDR3 comprises 14 residues. Germline values: CDR1 MNHEY, CDR2 SMNVEV (reference sequence). In DNA, the CDR3 is TGTGCCAGCACCTGGAGCCATACGATGGCGGCGCAGTACTTC. Protein: CASTWSHTMAAQYF.

This clone was counted once. The gene calls are TRBV2 and TRBJ2-1, with D uncertain. The CDR3 loop spans 15 amino acids. Germline V CDR1 and CDR2: SNHLY, FYNNEI. V gave up 2 bases and J gave up 4 bases, with 12 bases separating them. CDR3 coding DNA: TGTGCCAGCAGTGAACAGGCAGGCCAATACAATGAGCAGTTCTTC. Translated: CASSEQAGQYNEQFF.

The chain links TRBV29-1 to TRBJ1-5; a weak D match, TRBD1 (5 bases). Per germline, CDR1 SQVTM and CDR2 ANQGSEA. The CDR3 has 13 amino acids. Trimming pared 5 bases from V and 0 bases from J, leaving 8 bases between. The CDR3 DNA reads TGCAGCGTTCAGGGTTATAGCAATCAGCCCCAGCATTTT. It is translated as CSVQGYSNQPQHF. The full variable domain, with the rest looked up from reference TRBV29-1 and TRBJ1-5, is SAVISQKPSRDICQRGTSLTIQCQVDSQVTMMFWYRQQPGQSLTLIATANQGSEATYESGFVIDKFPISRPNLTFSTLTVSNMSPEDSSIYLCSVQGYSNQPQHFGDGTRLSIL.

The rearrangement uses TRBV29-1 and TRBJ2-1; 9 bases agree with TRBD1. Germline CDR1 reads SQVTM; CDR2 reads ANQGSEA. This CDR3 is built from 12 residues. The trim removed 6 bases at V and 6 bases at J, leaving 3 bases unmatched. CDR3 sequence reads: CSVRDRVNEQFF. The CDR3 DNA sequence: TGCAGCGTCAGGGACAGGGTCAATGAGCAGTTCTTC.

The gene calls are TRBV9 and TRBJ1-1; D is perhaps TRBD1 (5 bases). The CDR3 has 14 amino acids. The V end was cut by 3 bases, the J end by 7 bases, with 16 bases between. Germline V gives CDR1 SGDLS, CDR2 YYNGEE. The CDR3 region has the DNA TGTGCCAGCAGCGCGTCTATATCACAGGTTGAAGCTTTCTTT. Translation gives CASSASISQVEAFF.

This clone has a handful of counts. The chain recombines TRBV27 with TRBJ1-1; no firm D call. Germline lookup yields CDR1 MNHEY and CDR2 SMNVEV (reference sequence). Trimming stripped 5 bases from V and 3 bases from J, with 10 bases between. This CDR3 spans 13 amino acids. CDR3 DNA: TGTGCCAGCAGTCAGCGTTTGGACACTGAAGCTTTCTTT. Translation gives CASSQRLDTEAFF.

The V and J genes are TRBV29-1 and TRBJ1-2, with D unclear. Deletions cut 4 bases from V and 2 bases from J, with 8 bases between. The CDR3 is 12 residues long. Germline values: CDR1 SQVTM, CDR2 ANQGSEA. The CDR3 reads CSVVEENYGYTF. The DNA for the CDR3 is TGCAGCGTTGTAGAAGAGAACTATGGCTACACCTTC.

V gene TRBV7-6 combines with J gene TRBJ2-5; a possible D gene is TRBD1 (6 bases). Deletions cut 6 bases from V and 6 bases from J, with 23 bases between. Germline V gene data show CDR1 as SGHVS and CDR2 as FNYEAQ. This CDR3 contains 16 residues. CDR3 sequence (DNA): TGTGCCAGCAGTCAAGGAACACAGGGTATTTTAAAGACCCAGTACTTC. Translated, it gives CASSQGTQGILKTQYF.

The rearrangement links TRBV29-1 to TRBJ2-4, with D tentatively TRBD1 (6 bases). Germline values: CDR1 SQVTM, CDR2 ANQGSEA. The CDR3 is 14 amino acids. Trimming removed 6 bases from V and 6 bases from J, with 18 bases in between. CDR3 residues: CSVLTVGAGNIQYF. CDR3 coding DNA: TGCAGCGTCCTGACAGTGGGGGCTGGAAACATTCAGTACTTC.

This chain uses TRBV30 with TRBJ1-5, with D unclear. Germline V gives CDR1 GTSNPN, CDR2 SVGIG (reference sequence). V lost 2 bases, J lost 2 bases, and 16 bases lay in between. This CDR3 comprises 16 residues. DNA of the CDR3: TGTGCCTGGAGTAAGGTGGGCGCTCTGGGCAATCAGCCCCAGCATTTT. Its protein is CAWSKVGALGNQPQHF.

This clone occurred a few times. The chain recombines TRBV25-1 with TRBJ1-5; a weak D match, TRBD1 (6 bases). The CDR3 loop spans 14 amino acids. Between the trimmed V and J ends, which lost 4 bases and 3 bases, there was a span of 10 bases. The V gene's germline CDR1 is MGHDK and CDR2 SYGVNS. Here the CDR3 reads CASSAGQSNQPQHF. The CDR3 nucleotides are TGTGCCAGCAGTGCAGGACAGTCCAATCAGCCCCAGCATTTT.

CDR3 DNA: TGCAGCGTTGAACAGGTCTATGGCTACACCTTC. Amino acids: CSVEQVYGYTF. The chain uses TRBV29-1 and TRBJ1-2, with D hard to call. The germline V and J ends were trimmed by 2 bases and 4 bases, with 5 bases remaining between them. Germline values: CDR1 SQVTM, CDR2 ANQGSEA. The CDR3 loop spans 11 amino acids. Full variable domain (remainder filled in from reference TRBV29-1 and TRBJ1-2): SAVISQKPSRDICQRGTSLTIQCQVDSQVTMMFWYRQQPGQSLTLIATANQGSEATYESGFVIDKFPISRPNLTFSTLTVSNMSPEDSSIYLCSVEQVYGYTFGSGTRLTVV.

V usage is TRBV14 and J usage is TRBJ1-1; D is unclear. The CDR3 is 12 amino acids. Per germline, CDR1 SGHDN and CDR2 FVKESK. V dropped 3 bases and J dropped 6 bases, with 8 bases sitting between them. For the CDR3, the DNA is TGTGCCAGCAGCCATGAGTACGCTGAAGCTTTCTTT. This codes for CASSHEYAEAFF.

J is TRBJ1-5 and V is TRBV7-8, with TRBD1 matching 7 bases. After removal of 5 bases from V and 3 bases from J, the junction contained 7 bases not matched to a gene. The CDR3 covers 15 residues. CDR1 and CDR2 from the germline V gene are SGHVS and FQNEAQ. CDR3 sequence (DNA): TGTGCCAGCAGCCCAGGAGACAGGGACAATCAGCCCCAGCATTTT. Translated: CASSPGDRDNQPQHF.

The rearrangement joins TRBV7-2 to TRBJ1-2, with a tentative D call TRBD1 (6 bases). This CDR3 region has 15 residues. Germline V CDR1 and CDR2: SGHTA, FQGNSA. V lost 2 bases, J lost 6 bases, and 16 bases lay in between. CDR3 DNA sequence: TGTGCCAGCAGCTTACGACAGGTGATGGTCGATGGCTACACCTTC. It codes for CASSLRQVMVDGYTF.

The V gene is TRBV5-1, the J gene TRBJ2-2; TRBD1 is a possible D gene (5 bases). V lost 4 bases and J lost 4, with 14 bases in between. The CDR3 is 15 amino acids. Per germline, CDR1 SGHRS and CDR2 YFSETQ. In DNA form, the CDR3 reads TGCGCCAGCAGCCCAACGACAGTCCCCACCGGGGAGCTGTTTTTT. This codes for CASSPTTVPTGELFF.

This clone was recorded only once. V gene TRBV7-9 combines with J gene TRBJ2-7, with D possibly TRBD2 on 5 matching bases. Trimming left V 3 bases short and J 2 bases short, with 8 bases between. Germline V gene lookup returns CDR1 SEHNR and CDR2 FQNEAQ (reference sequence). This CDR3 spans 13 amino acids. The DNA for the CDR3 is TGTGCCAGCAGCTTTGACTACACCTACGAGCAGTACTTC. This encodes CASSFDYTYEQYF.

The chain uses TRBV6-5 and TRBJ1-6, with D perhaps TRBD1 (5 bases). Per germline, CDR1 MNHEY and CDR2 SVGAGI. Between the trimmed V and J ends, which lost 2 bases and 8 bases, there was a span of 7 bases. The CDR3 runs to 13 residues. CDR3 in amino acids: CASSYKGDSPLHF. DNA for the CDR3: TGTGCCAGCAGTTACAAAGGGGATTCACCCCTCCACTTT.

V is TRBV5-6 and J is TRBJ2-1, with D hard to call. The CDR3 has 15 residues. The germline V gene encodes CDR1 SGHDT and CDR2 YYEEEE. V gave up 2 bases and J gave up 6 bases, with 15 bases separating them. The CDR3: CASSLFVAASNEQFF. The CDR3 coding sequence is TGTGCCAGCAGCTTATTTGTGGCCGCTAGCAATGAGCAGTTCTTC. The full variable domain, in which reference TRBV5-6 and TRBJ2-1 provide the parts outside the CDR3, is DAGVTQSPTHLIKTRGQQVTLRCSPKSGHDTVSWYQQALGQGPQFIFQYYEEEERQRGNFPDRFSGHQFPNYSSELNVNALLLGDSALYLCASSLFVAASNEQFFGPGTRLTVL.

This clone showed up just a few times. The chain links TRBV5-4 to TRBJ2-7, with D tentatively TRBD1 or TRBD2 (5 bases each). Germline CDR1 reads SGHNT; CDR2 reads YYREEE (reference sequence). V shed 4 bases and J shed 2 bases, with 16 bases lying between them. The CDR3 is made up of 15 amino acids. This chain's CDR3 is CASSPPGPMTYEQYF. For the CDR3, the DNA is TGTGCCAGCAGCCCACCGGGACCGATGACCTACGAGCAGTACTTC.

This clone was detected only once. V usage is TRBV13 and J usage is TRBJ1-1; D is unclear. The CDR3 covers 14 residues. The germline V and J ends were trimmed by 7 bases and 0 bases, with 12 bases remaining between them. In germline, CDR1 is PRHDT, CDR2 FYEKMQ (reference sequence). CDR3 nucleotides: TGTGCCAGCACCTCTACGCGGTTGAACACTGAAGCTTTCTTT. It encodes CASTSTRLNTEAFF.

This chain connects TRBV2 to TRBJ1-5, with unresolved D. The CDR3 loop spans 14 amino acids. V gave up 2 bases and J gave up 2 bases, with 7 bases separating them. The V gene's germline CDR1 is SNHLY and CDR2 FYNNEI. This chain's CDR3 is CASSELIGNQPQHF. CDR3 bases: TGTGCCAGCAGTGAATTGATAGGCAATCAGCCCCAGCATTTT.

The CDR3 nucleotides are TGTGCCAGCAGTGAGTATGTGAATGAGCAGTTCTTC. This translates into CASSEYVNEQFF. This chain uses TRBV2 with TRBJ2-1, with D unclear. Germline V CDR1 and CDR2: SNHLY, FYNNEI. The V end lost 3 bases, the J end lost 7 bases, and 7 bases lay between the germline ends. The CDR3 contains 12 residues.

The table lists this clone with a few counts. The chain combines TRBV4-3 with TRBJ2-5, with no clear D. The germline V gene encodes CDR1 LGHNA and CDR2 YSLEER. Trimming cost V 3 bases and J 5 bases, with 16 bases left between them. The CDR3 has 15 amino acids. The CDR3 reads CASSQEPGQFETQYF. In DNA form, the CDR3 reads TGCGCCAGCAGCCAGGAACCAGGCCAATTCGAGACCCAGTACTTC.

CDR3 region: CATSSIDRYEQYF. The CDR3, as DNA: TGTGCCACCAGCAGCATAGACAGATACGAGCAGTACTTC. This rearrangement joins TRBV15 to TRBJ2-7; D might be TRBD1 (5 bases). Germline-derived CDR1 and CDR2 are LNHNV and YYDKDF (reference sequence). The CDR3 runs to 13 residues. V lost 3 bases to trimming and J lost 4 bases, with 10 bases between them.

Here the CDR3 DNA reads TGTGCCAGCAGTTTAAGTTGGAGAGCGGTCTACGAGCAGTACTTC. This sequence encodes CASSLSWRAVYEQYF. The chain couples TRBV27 to TRBJ2-7; perhaps TRBD2 as D (5 bases). The CDR3 loop spans 15 amino acids. CDR1 and CDR2 (germline): MNHEY, SMNVEV (reference sequence). The ends were cut back, 2 bases at V and 3 bases at J, with 14 bases in the middle.

This clone was detected a few times. Germline and junction disagree at one end, which may indicate a read error. The chain links TRBV4-1 to TRBJ1-3; D is uncertain. This CDR3 is built from 10 residues. Germline V gene lookup returns CDR1 MGHRA and CDR2 YSYEKL. The CDR3 region is CASSQDSTHF. In DNA, the CDR3 is TGCGCCAGCAGCCAAGATAGCACCCATTTT.

In this sample, this clone turned up a few times. The chain uses TRBV4-3 and TRBJ2-1, with TRBD2 matching over 9 bases. CDR1 and CDR2 (germline): LGHNA, YSLEER. The CDR3 has 15 residues. After removal of 1 base from V and 7 bases from J, the junction contained 5 bases not matched to a gene. CDR3 region: CASSQARTSGNEQFF. CDR3 bases: TGCGCCAGCAGCCAAGCTCGAACTAGCGGGAATGAGCAGTTCTTC.

The chain uses TRBV2 and TRBJ1-5; no clear D gene. The ends were cut back, 2 bases at V and 4 bases at J, with 9 bases in the middle. Germline values: CDR1 SNHLY, CDR2 FYNNEI. This CDR3 is built from 14 residues. The CDR3 reads CASSEYNENQPQHF. In nucleotides, the CDR3 is TGTGCCAGCAGTGAATACAACGAAAATCAGCCCCAGCATTTT.